The 18 T cell receptor beta chains given below trace back to one sample, sequenced in a study of spatial heterogeneity in lung cancer. TCRdb called the 5' RACE reads again in MiXCR, with one record for every CDR3 protein. The sample has some 64,000 distinct CDR3 sequences; more than 7% are singletons. The time point: sample taken at primary tumor resection. From tumor, nontumor lung or frozen PBMC, whole RNA was taken unsorted for sequencing. This material consisted of PBMCs, taken at surgery. The receptors were sampled from a female donor with early-stage non-small cell lung cancer.

With regard to this clonotype: Being one base from a much bigger clone, this may be a read error. The rearrangement uses TRBV29-1 and TRBJ2-6, with D possibly being TRBD1 (5 bases). This CDR3 has 14 amino acids. The ends were cut back, 7 bases at V and 2 bases at J, with 12 bases in the middle. CDR1 is SQVTM, CDR2 ANQGSEA, per germline. CDR3 region: CSADTYPGANVLTF. The DNA for the CDR3 is TGCAGCGCGGACACCTACCCTGGGGCCAACGTCCTGACTTTC.

This clonotype was seen at least ten times. The chain carries TRBV29-1 and TRBJ1-1; D possibly corresponds to TRBD1 (6 bases). The CDR3 length is 13 residues. Trimming left V 2 bases short and J 1 base short, with 8 bases between. Germline-derived CDR1 and CDR2 are SQVTM and ANQGSEA. In DNA, the CDR3 is TGCAGCGTTGAAAGGGGACAGAACACTGAAGCTTTCTTT. Protein sequence: CSVERGQNTEAFF. Combining the CDR3 with reference TRBV29-1 and TRBJ1-1 gives the whole variable domain SAVISQKPSRDICQRGTSLTIQCQVDSQVTMMFWYRQQPGQSLTLIATANQGSEATYESGFVIDKFPISRPNLTFSTLTVSNMSPEDSSIYLCSVERGQNTEAFFGQGTRLTVV.

J is TRBJ2-1 and V is TRBV7-6; the D is unclear. Germline V gene data show CDR1 as SGHVS and CDR2 as FNYEAQ. V gave up 5 bases and J gave up 0 bases, with 11 bases separating them. The CDR3 length is 15 residues. The CDR3: CASSDKGNSYNEQFF. CDR3 DNA sequence: TGTGCCAGCAGCGATAAAGGGAACTCCTACAATGAGCAGTTCTTC.

This chain links TRBV19 with TRBJ2-5; 12 nucleotides line up with TRBD2. With 5 bases clipped from V and 5 bases from J, the junction kept 6 bases outside the gene matches. The germline V gene encodes CDR1 LNHDA and CDR2 SQIVND (reference sequence). CDR3 length: 15 residues. The CDR3 DNA reads as TGTGCCAGTAGTGTTACCGGGACTAGCGGGGAGACCCAGTACTTC. Amino acids: CASSVTGTSGETQYF.

This clonotype was seen only a few times. The rearrangement joins TRBV7-8 to TRBJ1-5; TRBD1 matches at 12 bases. This CDR3 comprises 16 residues. CDR1 is SGHVS, CDR2 FQNEAQ, per germline. J was trimmed by 7 bases and V by 5 bases; bases with no gene match: 9. In nucleotides, the CDR3 is TGTGCCAGCAGCCCCGGGACAGGGGGCTCCACGCAGCCCCAGCATTTT. Residues: CASSPGTGGSTQPQHF.

This clonotype occurred many times. V and J are TRBV6-5 and TRBJ2-1; 7 positions agree with TRBD2. V lost 1 base and J lost 7; bases outside the gene matches: 4. This CDR3 comprises 14 residues. Germline V gives CDR1 MNHEY, CDR2 SVGAGI. CDR3 nucleotide sequence: TGTGCCAGCAGTTACTGGAGGGAGGGAAATGAGCAGTTCTTC. Its protein product is CASSYWREGNEQFF.

The table lists this clonotype with a few counts. The chain combines TRBV7-3 with TRBJ2-3; 9 bases fit TRBD1. The CDR3 spans 16 residues. The germline V gene has CDR1 SGHTA and CDR2 FQGTGA. V was pared by 1 base and J by 3 bases, with 5 bases of the junction left unmatched. CDR3 in amino acids: CASSLSTGGATDTQYF. The CDR3 DNA reads as TGTGCCAGCAGCTTAAGTACAGGGGGCGCGACAGATACGCAGTATTTT.

This clonotype was detected many times. This sequence joins TRBV6-2 or TRBV6-3 and TRBJ1-2; a weak D match, TRBD1 (5 bases). V was clipped by 8 bases and J by 2 bases, with 15 bases between them. Germline values: CDR1 MNHEY, CDR2 SVGEGT. This CDR3 is 14 amino acids long. CDR3 in DNA: TGTGCCAGCCTTGGGGCGACAGCCAACTATGGCTACACCTTC. As protein: CASLGATANYGYTF.

V is TRBV4-1 and J is TRBJ1-1; possible D gene TRBD1, 6 bases. Per germline, CDR1 MGHRA and CDR2 YSYEKL. Trimming cost V 1 base and J 7 bases, with 16 bases left between them. The CDR3 loop spans 15 amino acids. The CDR3 loop is CASSQGLGGRGEAFF. The CDR3 DNA follows: TGCGCCAGCAGCCAAGGGCTGGGGGGGCGCGGTGAAGCTTTCTTT.

This chain links TRBV20-1 with TRBJ2-7; D unresolved. Germline V gives CDR1 DFQATT, CDR2 SNEGSKA (reference sequence). V was trimmed by 4 bases and J by 2 bases, leaving 9 bases between them. This CDR3 has 12 residues. For the CDR3, the DNA is TGCAGTGCTAAAAAAGACGCCTACGAGCAGTACGTC. Translating gives CSAKKDAYEQYV.

The J gene is TRBJ2-5, the V gene TRBV7-8; TRBD2 agrees at 14 bases. This CDR3 spans 18 amino acids. CDR1 is SGHVS, CDR2 FQNEAQ, per germline. V dropped 4 bases and J dropped 4; count of bases not matched to a gene: 11. The CDR3 here is CASSSVRPGLAGAETQYF. The CDR3 DNA is TGTGCCAGCAGCTCAGTACGACCGGGACTAGCGGGGGCAGAGACCCAGTACTTC.

This clonotype was counted many times. The gene calls are TRBV29-1 and TRBJ2-3; 7 nucleotides match TRBD1. V trimming: 0 bases; J trimming: 2 bases; junction bases outside the gene matches: 8. Germline CDR1 SQVTM, CDR2 ANQGSEA. This CDR3 comprises 16 residues. This CDR3 reads CSVEDREQGFTDTQYF. The CDR3 region has the DNA TGCAGCGTTGAAGATCGTGAACAGGGGTTCACAGATACGCAGTATTTT.

This clonotype has at least ten counts. V gene TRBV28 combines with J gene TRBJ1-5, with unresolved D. The germline V gene has CDR1 MDHEN and CDR2 SYDVKM. V gave up 3 bases and J gave up 5 bases, with 5 bases separating them. The CDR3 has 12 residues. CDR3 sequence: CASSFNDQPQHF. The CDR3, as DNA: TGTGCCAGCAGTTTTAACGATCAGCCCCAGCATTTT.

There are many counts of this clonotype. This chain connects TRBV18 to TRBJ2-7; no firm D call. Looked up from germline, CDR1 is KGHSH and CDR2 is LQKENI. This CDR3 comprises 12 residues. The ends were cut back, 1 base at V and 7 bases at J, with 8 bases in the middle. The CDR3 coding sequence is TGTGCCAGCTCACCACGCCAGTGGGAGCAGTACTTC. It codes for CASSPRQWEQYF. Looking up the rest from reference TRBV18 and TRBJ2-7 gives the full variable domain: NAGVMQNPRHLVRRRGQEARLRCSPMKGHSHVYWYRQLPEEGLKFMVYLQKENIIDESGMPKERFSAEFPKEGPSILRIQQVVRGDSAAYFCASSPRQWEQYFGPGTRLTVT.

The gene calls are TRBV20-1 and TRBJ2-3, with D possibly TRBD1 on 7 matching bases. Germline V gene sequence: CDR1 DFQATT, CDR2 SNEGSKA (reference sequence). Trimming stripped 0 bases from V and 6 bases from J, with 25 bases between. The CDR3 runs 18 residues. The CDR3 sequence: CSARDGHWLGQEGDTQYF. For the CDR3, the DNA is TGCAGTGCTAGAGATGGACATTGGCTCGGACAGGAGGGGGATACGCAGTATTTT.

This clonotype occurred a few times. CDR3 region: CSAIGQGSAYEQYF. DNA for the CDR3: TGCAGTGCTATAGGACAGGGGAGTGCCTACGAGCAGTACTTC. The chain links TRBV20-1 to TRBJ2-7, with 9 bases identical to TRBD1. CDR1 is DFQATT, CDR2 SNEGSKA, per germline (reference sequence). With 4 bases clipped from V and 2 bases from J, the junction kept 6 bases outside the gene matches. CDR3 size: 14 residues.

The chain couples TRBV19 to TRBJ2-5; a possible D gene is TRBD1 (6 bases). The CDR3 extends over 16 amino acids. Trimming stripped 5 bases from V and 1 base from J, with 17 bases between. The germline V gene has CDR1 LNHDA and CDR2 SQIVND (reference sequence). The chain's CDR3 is CASSLMGATLQETQYF. CDR3 bases: TGTGCCAGTAGTCTGATGGGGGCCACCCTCCAAGAGACCCAGTACTTC.

This clonotype has a handful of counts. This sequence joins TRBV9 and TRBJ2-7, with 13 bases matching TRBD2. With V trimmed by 3 bases and J by 7 bases, 19 bases remained unmatched. Germline V gene data show CDR1 as SGDLS and CDR2 as YYNGEE. There are 19 residues in the CDR3. The CDR3 DNA follows: TGTGCCAGCAGCGCCGGTCCAGGGACTAGCGGGACCCCGGCTGGGGAGCAGTACTTC. This encodes CASSAGPGTSGTPAGEQYF.